This TCR beta chain was sequenced in a study of cytomegalovirus exposure and HLA in healthy donors. Study-wide points: Within the roughly 120 validation repertoires, first-cohort TCR clusters tended to co-occur, according to a later analysis. Most TCR sequences were uncommon, yet certain public TCRs appeared in many donors. Among TCR beta chains, those listed as cytomegalovirus-associated numbered some 170. Through in vitro validation, a few CMV-associated chains were shown to be specific for CMV antigens.

Generated by immunoSEQ multiplex PCR, the TCRdb table keeps only in-frame clones and is missing some. The profile shows hundreds of thousands of clones, more than 80% of them singletons. Germline V gives CDR1 PRHDT, CDR2 FYEKMQ (reference sequence). V lost 5 bases and J 8 bases, leaving 14 bases between the germline ends. CDR3 size: 13 residues. Turning to this clone: Its target is unknown.

The chain employs TRBV13 and TRBJ2-3, with a tentative D call TRBD2 (7 bases). Sequencing used PBMCs. The TCR comes from a woman aged 18 to 35 in good health and CMV-seronegative. The CDR3 DNA reads as TGTGCCAGCAGCCCGAAGAGGGGGGGTACGCAGTATTTT. This gives the protein CASSPKRGGTQYF.